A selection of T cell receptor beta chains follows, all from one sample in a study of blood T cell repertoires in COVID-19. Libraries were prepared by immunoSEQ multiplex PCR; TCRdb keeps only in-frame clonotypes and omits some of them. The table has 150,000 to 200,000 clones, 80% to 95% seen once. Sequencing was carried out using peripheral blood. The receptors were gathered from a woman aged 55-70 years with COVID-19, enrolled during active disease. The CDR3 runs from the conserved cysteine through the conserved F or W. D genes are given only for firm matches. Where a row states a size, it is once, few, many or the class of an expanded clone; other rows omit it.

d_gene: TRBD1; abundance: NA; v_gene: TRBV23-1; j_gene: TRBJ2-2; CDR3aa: CASSQIPITDRGRIGELFF; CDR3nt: TGCGCCAGCAGTCAAATCCCCATTACCGACAGGGGGCGCATCGGGGAGCTGTTTTTT
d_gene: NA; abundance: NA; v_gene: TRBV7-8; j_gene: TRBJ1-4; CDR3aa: CASSEGSLNEKLFF; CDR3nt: TGTGCCAGCTCAGAGGGCAGCCTTAATGAAAAACTGTTTTTT
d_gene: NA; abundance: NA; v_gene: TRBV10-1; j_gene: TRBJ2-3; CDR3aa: CASTITTTAGRISTDTQYF; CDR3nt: TGCGCCAGCACCATAACTACAACGGCGGGGCGGATTAGCACAGATACGCAGTATTTT
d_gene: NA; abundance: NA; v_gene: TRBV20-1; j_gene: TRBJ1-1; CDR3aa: CSASDIGRTEAFF; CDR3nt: TGCAGTGCTAGTGATATAGGGAGGACTGAAGCTTTCTTT
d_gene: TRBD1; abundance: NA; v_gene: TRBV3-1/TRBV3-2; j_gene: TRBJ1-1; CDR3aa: CASSRTGERAFF; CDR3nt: TGTGCCAGCAGCCGAACAGGGGAGAGGGCTTTCTTT
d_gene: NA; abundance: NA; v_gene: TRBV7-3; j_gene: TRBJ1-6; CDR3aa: CASRLSGISGPLHF; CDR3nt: TGTGCCAGCAGACTTTCCGGGATATCGGGACCCCTCCACTTT
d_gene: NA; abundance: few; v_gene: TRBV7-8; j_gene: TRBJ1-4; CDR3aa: CASSLGDGQWGEKLFF; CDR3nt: TGTGCCAGCAGCTTAGGCGATGGACAGTGGGGTGAAAAACTGTTTTTT
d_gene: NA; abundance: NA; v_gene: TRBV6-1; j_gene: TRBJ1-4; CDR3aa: CASSDRANEKLFF; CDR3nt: TGTGCCAGCAGTGACAGGGCGAATGAAAAACTGTTTTTT
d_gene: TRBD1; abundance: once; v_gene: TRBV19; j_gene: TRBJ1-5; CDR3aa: CASTLTGISNQPQHF; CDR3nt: TGTGCCAGTACCTTGACAGGGATTAGCAATCAGCCCCAGCATTTT
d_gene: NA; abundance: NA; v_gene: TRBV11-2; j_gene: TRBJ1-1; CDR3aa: CASSLGGIEAFF; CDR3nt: TGTGCCAGCAGCTTGGGGGGAATTGAAGCTTTCTTT
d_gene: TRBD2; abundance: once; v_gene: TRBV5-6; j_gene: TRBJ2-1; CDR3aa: CASSLPGSGGNEQFF; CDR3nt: TGTGCCAGCAGCTTGCCGGGTAGCGGGGGGAATGAGCAGTTCTTC
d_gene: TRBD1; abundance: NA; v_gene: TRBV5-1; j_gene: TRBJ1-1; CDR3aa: CASSFTGDTEAFF; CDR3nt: TGCGCCAGCAGCTTCACAGGGGACACTGAAGCTTTCTTT
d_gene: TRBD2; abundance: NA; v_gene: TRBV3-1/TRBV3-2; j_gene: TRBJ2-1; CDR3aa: CASSQGRPGGAFSSYNEQFF; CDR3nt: TGTGCCAGCAGCCAAGGAAGGCCGGGGGGGGCCTTTAGTTCCTACAATGAGCAGTTCTTC
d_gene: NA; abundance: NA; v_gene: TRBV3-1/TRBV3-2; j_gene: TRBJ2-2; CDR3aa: CASSQGSGTGELFF; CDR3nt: TGTGCCAGCAGCCAAGGGTCAGGAACGGGGGAGCTGTTTTTT
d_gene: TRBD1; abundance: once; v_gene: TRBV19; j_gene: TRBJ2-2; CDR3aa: CASSNLNRGTGELFF; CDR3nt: TGTGCCAGTAGTAACCTGAACAGGGGCACCGGGGAGCTGTTTTTT
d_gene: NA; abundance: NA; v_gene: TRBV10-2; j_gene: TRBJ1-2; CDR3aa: CASAVDRRYGYTF; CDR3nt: TGCGCCAGCGCTGTCGACAGGCGCTATGGCTACACCTTC
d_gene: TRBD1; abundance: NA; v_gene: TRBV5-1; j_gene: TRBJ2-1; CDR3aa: CASSLAGTGGNEQFF; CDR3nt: TGCGCCAGCAGCTTGGCTGGGACAGGGGGCAATGAGCAGTTCTTC
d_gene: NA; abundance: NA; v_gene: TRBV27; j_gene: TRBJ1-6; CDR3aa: CASSGRGFLALHF; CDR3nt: TGTGCCAGCAGTGGACGCGGGTTTTTGGCCCTCCACTTT
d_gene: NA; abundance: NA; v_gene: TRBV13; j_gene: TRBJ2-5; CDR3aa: CASSSGDFYQETQYF; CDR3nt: TGTGCCAGCAGCTCCGGGGACTTTTACCAAGAGACCCAGTACTTC
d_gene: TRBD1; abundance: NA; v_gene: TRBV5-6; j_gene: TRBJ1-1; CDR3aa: CASSLGQGRKAFF; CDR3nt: TGTGCCAGCAGCTTGGGACAGGGACGAAAAGCTTTCTTT
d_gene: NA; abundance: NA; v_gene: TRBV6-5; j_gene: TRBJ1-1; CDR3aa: CASSYSYRQVEAFF; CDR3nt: TGTGCCAGCAGTTACTCATATAGACAGGTTGAAGCTTTCTTT
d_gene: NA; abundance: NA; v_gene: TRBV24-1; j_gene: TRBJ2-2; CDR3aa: CATSDAGLLNTGELFF; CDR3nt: TGTGCCACCAGTGATGCGGGACTGTTGAACACCGGGGAGCTGTTTTTT
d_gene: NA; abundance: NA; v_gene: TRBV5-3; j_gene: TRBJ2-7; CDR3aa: CARSLAYPGSYEQYF; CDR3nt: TGTGCCAGAAGTCTTGCCTACCCAGGGTCCTACGAGCAGTACTTC
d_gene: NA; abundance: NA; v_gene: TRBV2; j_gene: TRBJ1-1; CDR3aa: CASSGTAVNTEAFF; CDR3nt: TGTGCCAGCAGTGGGACAGCGGTGAACACTGAAGCTTTCTTT
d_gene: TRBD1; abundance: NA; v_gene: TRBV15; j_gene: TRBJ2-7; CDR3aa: CATTPDRVLGSYEQYF; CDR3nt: TGTGCCACCACCCCGGACAGGGTTCTGGGCTCCTACGAGCAGTACTTC
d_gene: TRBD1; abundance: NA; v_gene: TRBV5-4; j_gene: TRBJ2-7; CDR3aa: CASRGDSLYEQYF; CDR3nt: TGTGCCAGCAGAGGGGACAGTCTATACGAGCAGTACTTC
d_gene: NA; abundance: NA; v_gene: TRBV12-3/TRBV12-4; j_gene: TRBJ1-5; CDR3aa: CASSLARRQEHF; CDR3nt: TGTGCCAGCAGTTTAGCGCGGAGACAGGAACATTTT
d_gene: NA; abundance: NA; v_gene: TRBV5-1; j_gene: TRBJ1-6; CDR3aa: CASSLRRTESSYNSPLHF; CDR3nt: TGCGCCAGCAGCTTGCGGAGAACGGAGAGCTCCTATAATTCACCCCTCCACTTT
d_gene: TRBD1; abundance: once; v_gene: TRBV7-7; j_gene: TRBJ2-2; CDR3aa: CASSLARTGNTGELFF; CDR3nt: TGTGCTAGCAGCTTAGCTCGGACAGGGAACACCGGGGAGCTGTTTTTT
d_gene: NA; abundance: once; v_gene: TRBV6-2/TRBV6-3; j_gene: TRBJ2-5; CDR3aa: CASSLATDPWETQYF; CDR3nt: TGTGCCAGCAGCCTAGCTACGGATCCATGGGAGACCCAGTACTTC
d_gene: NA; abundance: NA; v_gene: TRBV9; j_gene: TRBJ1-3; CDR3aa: CASSVSSVGAGNTIYF; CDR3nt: TGTGCCAGCAGCGTTTCCTCGGTCGGAGCTGGAAACACCATATATTTT
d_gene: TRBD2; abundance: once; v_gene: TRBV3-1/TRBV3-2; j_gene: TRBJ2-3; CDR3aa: CASSPPIKTSGGTDTQYF; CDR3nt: TGTGCCAGCAGCCCGCCCATTAAGACTAGCGGGGGCACAGATACGCAGTATTTT
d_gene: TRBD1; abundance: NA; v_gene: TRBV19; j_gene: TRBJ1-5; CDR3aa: CASSIRDREWQPQHF; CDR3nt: TGTGCCAGTAGTATACGGGACAGGGAATGGCAGCCCCAGCATTTT
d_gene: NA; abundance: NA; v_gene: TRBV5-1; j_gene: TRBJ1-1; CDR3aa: CASSLVPGDSEAFF; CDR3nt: TGCGCCAGCAGCTTGGTTCCGGGAGACTCTGAAGCTTTCTTT
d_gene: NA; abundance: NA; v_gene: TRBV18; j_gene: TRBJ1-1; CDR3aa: CASSPGFSYSGTEAFF; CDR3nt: TGTGCCAGCTCACCAGGTTTTTCCTACTCGGGCACTGAAGCTTTCTTT
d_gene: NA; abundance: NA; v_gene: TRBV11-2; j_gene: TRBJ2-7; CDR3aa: CASSLSTAGEQYF; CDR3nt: TGTGCCAGCAGCTTGAGCACGGCGGGCGAGCAGTACTTC